One and the same sample provided the 4 T cell receptor beta chains below, sequenced in a study of shared clonotypes between healthy human individuals. Data came from immunoSEQ multiplex PCR; TCRdb stores just in-frame clones and leaves some out. This sample carries roughly 2.1 million clones, about 92% of them seen once, and the ten largest clones take more than 1.5%. CD45RO-negative CD8 cells positively selected for CCR7 made up the naive population, which excluded terminally differentiated effector memory CD45RA+ cells. The sequenced material came from naive CD8+ T cells from PBMCs. These receptors came from a man between 18 and 35 years old in good health. Some clones in this sample may be carry-over from other donors' samples.

This clone appeared once. V is TRBV4-1 and J is TRBJ2-7; weak D call: TRBD2 (6 bases). V was clipped by 4 bases and J by 4 bases, with 23 bases between them. Germline CDR1 reads MGHRA; CDR2 reads YSYEKL. This CDR3 has 17 residues. In DNA, the CDR3 is TGCGCCAGCAGCCTACCGCCCCCGTCGGGAGACCTTTACGAGCAGTACTTC. It encodes CASSLPPPSGDLYEQYF.

V usage is TRBV10-1 and J usage is TRBJ2-1; 8 bases map to TRBD2. This CDR3 comprises 14 residues. Germline lookup yields CDR1 WNHNN and CDR2 SYGVQD (reference sequence). J was trimmed by 4 bases and V by 5 bases; bases with no gene match: 4. CDR3 region: CASSRLAPYNEQFF. DNA of the CDR3: TGCGCCAGCAGTCGACTAGCGCCGTACAATGAGCAGTTCTTC.

The V and J genes are TRBV7-6 and TRBJ1-2, with 9 bases that match TRBD1. Looked up from germline, CDR1 is SGHVS and CDR2 is FNYEAQ. V lost 4 bases and J lost 8; bases outside the gene matches: 11. The CDR3 length is 15 residues. CDR3 in amino acids: CASSSLTGGNDGYTF. CDR3 coding DNA: TGTGCCAGCAGCTCTCTTACAGGGGGCAATGACGGCTACACCTTC.

V usage is TRBV9 and J usage is TRBJ1-1; possibly TRBD1 for D (6 bases). The germline V and J ends were trimmed by 0 bases and 3 bases, with 12 bases remaining between them. This CDR3 has 15 residues. Per the germline V gene, CDR1 is SGDLS and CDR2 is YYNGEE. In DNA, the CDR3 is TGTGCCAGCAGCGTAGGATTGGACAGATACACTGAAGCTTTCTTT. Encoded protein: CASSVGLDRYTEAFF.